Detailed here is one T cell receptor (beta chain). These data originate in a study of blood T cell repertoires in COVID-19. Study details: Acute and convalescent COVID-19 specimens originated in the United States, Italy and Spain. T cells, B-cell-depleted T cells, or PBMCs supplied cDNA or gDNA.

Per the study methods: Amplification from reference gene primers served as the basis for estimated nucleated cell counts. Measured with immunoSEQ multiplex PCR; TCRdb has only the in-frame clones, and not every one. V, J and clone size are those of that table, while D and trimming were read from the DNA. The sample includes some 250,000 clones, roughly 89% seen only once; the top ten take 2.2%. Trimming took off 2 bases at V and 4 bases at J, with 11 bases between the two ends. Per germline, CDR1 KGHSH and CDR2 LQKENI. The CDR3 is 14 residues long. This chain uses TRBV18 with TRBJ1-1; no firm D call. The sequencing input was peripheral blood. This TCR was recovered from a man in his thirties or forties who had recovered from COVID-19. The CDR3 is CASSPATLPTEAFF. The CDR3 DNA is TGTGCCAGCTCACCAGCTACCCTCCCCACTGAAGCTTTCTTT.